Listed here are 22 T cell receptor beta chains from one sample, sequenced in a study of T cells in Graves' hyperthyroidism and ophthalmopathy. TCR beta CDR3 regions were amplified from RNA transcripts. With the HTBI primer set, the TCR CDR3 went through a first round of RT-PCR. TCRdb fed the multiplex PCR reads into MiXCR, producing one record per CDR3 protein. The sample records approximately 610,000 distinct CDR3 sequences, 16% being singletons. Sequencing was done on a sample of blood. Every receptor here comes from a young woman with Graves' hyperthyroidism.

The gene calls are TRBV2 and TRBJ1-4; TRBD1 might be the D (5 bases). V lost 7 bases to trimming and J lost 3 bases, with 12 bases between them. CDR3 length: 14 amino acids. Germline values: CDR1 SNHLY, CDR2 FYNNEI. The CDR3 region is CASIKGEANEKLFF. In nucleotides, the CDR3 is TGTGCCAGCATAAAAGGGGAAGCTAATGAAAAACTGTTTTTT.

This clonotype has a handful of counts. The chain has TRBV7-8 and TRBJ2-1, with 8 bases fitting TRBD2. The CDR3 covers 15 residues. Germline V gives CDR1 SGHVS, CDR2 FQNEAQ. Trimming at V came to 3 bases and at J to 3 bases, leaving 4 bases not matched to a gene. The CDR3 region is CASSFLTSGYNEQFF. The DNA for the CDR3 is TGTGCCAGCAGCTTCCTAACTAGCGGCTACAATGAGCAGTTCTTC.

J is TRBJ2-7 and V is TRBV6-1, with D tentatively TRBD2 (5 bases). The germline V and J ends were trimmed by 6 bases and 0 bases, with 18 bases remaining between them. Germline V gene lookup returns CDR1 MNHNS and CDR2 SASEGT. The CDR3 spans 16 residues. The CDR3 DNA reads TGTGCCAGCAGCCGGACTGGTGGAGGCCCCTCCTACGAGCAGTACTTC. Protein: CASSRTGGGPSYEQYF.

The chain carries TRBV2 and TRBJ2-7, with D perhaps TRBD1 or TRBD2 (5 bases each). V lost 7 bases, J lost 6 bases, and 22 bases lay in between. The CDR3 contains 15 residues. The V gene's germline CDR1 is SNHLY and CDR2 FYNNEI. This CDR3 reads CASTRGAKGISEQYF. The CDR3 bases are TGTGCCAGCACTCGAGGGGCCAAGGGGATATCCGAGCAGTACTTC.

This clonotype was counted at least ten times. This chain connects TRBV20-1 to TRBJ2-7, with 9 nucleotides matching TRBD1. Trimming removed 6 bases from V and 2 bases from J; junction bases left unmatched: 8. Germline V gene lookup returns CDR1 DFQATT and CDR2 SNEGSKA (reference sequence). This CDR3 has 14 amino acids. CDR3 in amino acids: CSAQTQGAPYEQYF. The CDR3 coding sequence is TGCAGTGCCCAAACACAGGGGGCGCCCTACGAGCAGTACTTC.

This clonotype was seen at least ten times. The chain links TRBV7-2 to TRBJ2-1; TRBD2 agrees at 16 bases. Per the germline V gene, CDR1 is SGHTA and CDR2 is FQGNSA. This CDR3 contains 15 residues. The trim removed 4 bases at V and 8 bases at J, leaving 2 bases unmatched. CDR3 DNA: TGTGCCAGCAGCTCGGGACTAGCGGGGGGGTATGAGCAGTTCTTC. This encodes CASSSGLAGGYEQFF.

This clonotype came up a few times. The chain links TRBV9 to TRBJ1-1, with unresolved D. The CDR3 contains 15 residues. Germline V lookup: CDR1 SGDLS, CDR2 YYNGEE. V shed 0 bases and J shed 0 bases, with 9 bases lying between them. The CDR3 bases are TGTGCCAGCAGCGTAGAGTGGGTAATGAACACTGAAGCTTTCTTT. It encodes CASSVEWVMNTEAFF.

Worth noting for this clonotype: Being one base from a much bigger clone, this may be a read error. The chain employs TRBV3-1 and TRBJ2-1; D is unclear. Germline lookup yields CDR1 LGHDT and CDR2 YNNKEL (reference sequence). The CDR3 totals 15 residues. CDR3 nucleotide sequence: TGTGCCAGCAGCCTTAGCTCAGTCTCCTACAATGAGCGGTTCTTC. Its translation is CASSLSSVSYNERFF.

This clonotype showed up many times. The chain combines TRBV7-2 with TRBJ1-2; 8 nucleotides agree with TRBD1. CDR3 length: 15 amino acids. The ends lost 4 bases at V and 7 bases at J; junction bases unmatched: 11. CDR1 and CDR2 from the germline V gene are SGHTA and FQGNSA. The CDR3 DNA reads TGTGCCAGCAGCTCGCCCTTAAGGACAGGGTCTGGCTACACCTTC. Translated: CASSSPLRTGSGYTF.

The gene calls are TRBV4-3 and TRBJ1-1, with D hard to call. The CDR3 totals 18 residues. Trimming removed 0 bases from V and 0 bases from J, with 17 bases in between. CDR1 and CDR2 (germline): LGHNA, YSLEER. CDR3 DNA sequence: TGCGCCAGCAGCCAAGAGACGGGGTCTTTAGGGCTGAACACTGAAGCTTTCTTT. Protein product: CASSQETGSLGLNTEAFF.

V gene TRBV28 combines with J gene TRBJ1-5, with D unresolved. V lost 2 bases and J lost 6, with 14 bases in between. Per germline, CDR1 MDHEN and CDR2 SYDVKM. The CDR3 covers 15 residues. CDR3 coding DNA: TGTGCCAGCAGTTTACGGGCAGGCGTGGGTCAGCCCCAGCATTTT. It is translated as CASSLRAGVGQPQHF. The whole variable domain, remainder taken from reference TRBV28 and TRBJ1-5, is DVKVTQSSRYLVKRTGEKVFLECVQDMDHENMFWYRQDPGLGLRLIYFSYDVKMKEKGDIPEGYSVSREKKERFSLILESASTNQTSMYLCASSLRAGVGQPQHFGDGTRLSIL.

This clonotype was observed at least ten times. The CDR3 here is CATSSGRDNGDEQYF. DNA for the CDR3: TGTGCCACCAGCAGTGGCCGGGACAACGGGGACGAGCAGTACTTC. The J gene is TRBJ2-7, the V gene TRBV15, with D possibly TRBD1 on 6 matching bases. This CDR3 region has 15 residues. From germline, CDR1 is LNHNV and CDR2 YYDKDF (reference sequence). V was clipped by 3 bases and J by 5 bases, with 17 bases between them.

The table lists this clonotype with many counts. The rearrangement links TRBV7-9 to TRBJ2-5, with 10 bases aligning to TRBD2. The CDR3 is 13 residues long. In germline, CDR1 is SEHNR, CDR2 FQNEAQ (reference sequence). V lost 8 bases and J lost 4; bases outside the gene matches: 4. As DNA, the CDR3 is TGTGCCAGCGTTAGCGGGGGGACAGAGACCCAGTACTTC. This translates into CASVSGGTETQYF. The full variable domain, completed using reference TRBV7-9 and TRBJ2-5, is DTGVSQNPRHKITKRGQNVTFRCDPISEHNRLYWYRQTLGQGPEFLTYFQNEAQLEKSRLLSDRFSAERPKGSFSTLEIQRTEQGDSAMYLCASVSGGTETQYFGPGTRLLVL.

This clonotype occurred a few times. The gene calls are TRBV5-6 and TRBJ2-3, with D perhaps being TRBD1 or TRBD2 (5 bases each). The CDR3 extends over 14 amino acids. Germline V gene data show CDR1 as SGHDT and CDR2 as YYEEEE. The ends were cut back, 0 bases at V and 4 bases at J, with 9 bases in the middle. This CDR3 reads CASSLAGAADTQYF. In DNA, the CDR3 is TGTGCCAGCAGCTTGGCCGGGGCTGCAGATACGCAGTATTTT. Full variable domain (rest looked up from reference TRBV5-6 and TRBJ2-3): DAGVTQSPTHLIKTRGQQVTLRCSPKSGHDTVSWYQQALGQGPQFIFQYYEEEERQRGNFPDRFSGHQFPNYSSELNVNALLLGDSALYLCASSLAGAADTQYFGPGTRLTVL.

This clonotype appeared many times. The rearrangement links TRBV12-3 or TRBV12-4 to TRBJ2-3; D gene ambiguous. The CDR3 has 14 amino acids. The ends were cut back, 5 bases at V and 0 bases at J, with 9 bases in the middle. CDR3 in amino acids: CASSITHSTDTQYF. The DNA for the CDR3 is TGTGCCAGCAGTATTACCCACAGCACAGATACGCAGTATTTT.

This clonotype has only a few counts. V gene TRBV20-1 combines with J gene TRBJ1-6; D might be TRBD1 (6 bases). Trimming pared 1 base from V and 7 bases from J, leaving 14 bases between. Per germline, CDR1 DFQATT and CDR2 SNEGSKA (reference sequence). CDR3 length: 15 amino acids. The CDR3 nucleotides read TGCAGTGCTAGAGTCCCGGGACACGGGAATTCACCCCTCCACTTT. Translating gives CSARVPGHGNSPLHF.

This clonotype appeared many times. The chain combines TRBV28 with TRBJ2-3, with D possibly called TRBD1 or TRBD2 (5 bases each). Germline-derived CDR1 and CDR2 are MDHEN and SYDVKM. This CDR3 spans 15 amino acids. The V gene lost 8 bases and the J gene lost 1 base, with 16 bases spanning the gap. The CDR3 here is CASLHRMGGTDTQYF. The CDR3 DNA follows: TGTGCCAGCCTCCACAGGATGGGAGGCACAGATACGCAGTATTTT.

This clonotype has at least ten counts. The chain uses TRBV7-2 and TRBJ2-3, with D possibly being TRBD2 (6 bases). CDR1 SGHTA and CDR2 FQGNSA come from the germline V gene. Trimming took off 5 bases at V and 6 bases at J, with 12 bases between the two ends. The CDR3 has 13 residues. CDR3 nucleotide sequence: TGTGCCAGCAGCCGGGACTTCGGGGATACGCAGTATTTT. It encodes CASSRDFGDTQYF.

This clonotype was counted many times. The J gene is TRBJ2-1, the V gene TRBV28; 8 bases are a match to TRBD2. The V gene's germline CDR1 is MDHEN and CDR2 SYDVKM. This CDR3 has 12 residues. After removal of 5 bases from V and 11 bases from J, the junction contained 5 bases not matched to a gene. In DNA, the CDR3 is TGTGCCAGCAGTCGGGGGGGAGAACAGCAGTTCTTC. Translation: CASSRGGEQQFF.

This clonotype has ten or more counts. This sequence joins TRBV28 and TRBJ1-1; D is undetermined. Trimming stripped 0 bases from V and 0 bases from J, with 5 bases between. The germline gives CDR1 MDHEN, CDR2 SYDVKM. The CDR3 is 14 amino acids. CDR3 residues: CASSLWRMNTEAFF. In DNA, the CDR3 is TGTGCCAGCAGTTTATGGCGGATGAACACTGAAGCTTTCTTT.

At least ten counts were recorded for this clonotype. This rearrangement joins TRBV3-1 to TRBJ2-7; the match to TRBD2 covers 11 bases. V lost 4 bases, J lost 6 bases, and 8 bases stayed unmatched. CDR1 and CDR2 (germline): LGHDT, YNNKEL (reference sequence). This CDR3 contains 15 residues. CDR3 nucleotide sequence: TGTGCCAGCAGCCTCCACGAGCTAGCGGGAGGCGAGCAGTACTTC. This sequence encodes CASSLHELAGGEQYF.

This sequence joins TRBV4-3 and TRBJ1-2, with a tentative D call TRBD1 (5 bases). Trimming left V 4 bases short and J 4 bases short, with 10 bases between. The CDR3 consists of 13 residues. Germline V gene data show CDR1 as LGHNA and CDR2 as YSLEER. The CDR3 is CASSRGDRYGYTF. In nucleotides, the CDR3 is TGCGCCAGCAGCCGAGGGGACCGCTATGGCTACACCTTC.